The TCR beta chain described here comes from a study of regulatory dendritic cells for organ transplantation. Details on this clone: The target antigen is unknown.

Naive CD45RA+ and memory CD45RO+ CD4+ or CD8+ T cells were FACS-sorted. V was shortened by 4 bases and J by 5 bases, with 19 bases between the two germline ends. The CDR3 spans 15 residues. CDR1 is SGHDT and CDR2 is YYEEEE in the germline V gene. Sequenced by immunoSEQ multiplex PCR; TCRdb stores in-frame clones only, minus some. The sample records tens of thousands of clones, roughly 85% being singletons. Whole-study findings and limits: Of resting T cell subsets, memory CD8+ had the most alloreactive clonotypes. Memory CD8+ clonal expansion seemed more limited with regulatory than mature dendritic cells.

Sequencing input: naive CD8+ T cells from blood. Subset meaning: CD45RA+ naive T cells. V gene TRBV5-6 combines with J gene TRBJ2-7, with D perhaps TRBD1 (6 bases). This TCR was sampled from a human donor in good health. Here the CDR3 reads CASSQGQGTRHEQYF. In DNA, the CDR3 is TGTGCCAGCAGCCAGGGGCAGGGGACCCGCCACGAGCAGTACTTC.